This TCR beta chain comes out of a study of technical replicates of blood from a handful of donors. Libraries were prepared by immunoSEQ multiplex PCR; TCRdb keeps only in-frame clonotypes and omits some of them. The sample has about 9,400 clones, 90% to 95% seen once. Trimming cost V 4 bases and J 7 bases, with 15 bases left between them. Germline V gene sequence: CDR1 SGHRS, CDR2 YFSETQ. This CDR3 is built from 14 residues. This sequence was found in a human donor in good health. V usage is TRBV5-1 and J usage is TRBJ2-1, with a tentative D call TRBD1 (5 bases). Sequencing was carried out using PBMCs. The CDR3 DNA reads as TGCGCCAGCAGCCTGGTAGTGGGGCTAAATGAGCAGTTCTTC. This gives the protein CASSLVVGLNEQFF.